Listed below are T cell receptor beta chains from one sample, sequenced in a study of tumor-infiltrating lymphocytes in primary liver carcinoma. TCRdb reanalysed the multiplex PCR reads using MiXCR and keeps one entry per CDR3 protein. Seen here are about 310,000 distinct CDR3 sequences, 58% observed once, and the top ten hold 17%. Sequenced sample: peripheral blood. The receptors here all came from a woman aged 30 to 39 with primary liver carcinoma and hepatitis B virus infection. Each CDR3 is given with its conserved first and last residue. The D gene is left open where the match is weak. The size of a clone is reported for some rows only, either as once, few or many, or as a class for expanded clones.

TGCGCCAGCAGCCCGGGAGGCTCGCCAGGGACCCAGTACTTC CASSPGGSPGTQYF TRBV5-1 NA TRBJ2-5 TRBD2
TGTGCCAGCAGCTTCCTGGGGGAGGGTATTAATGAGCAGTTCTTC CASSFLGEGINEQFF TRBV5-6 many TRBJ2-1 TRBD2
TGTGCCAACAGGCCAACAGGTTTCGGTGAACAGTTCTTC CANRPTGFGEQFF TRBV5-6 NA TRBJ2-1 NA
TGTGTCAACAGCTTTCGCGGTTCGACTGACGAGCAGTACTTC CVNSFRGSTDEQYF TRBV11-1 NA TRBJ2-7 NA
TGTGCCAGCAGGACACAGGGGATTCATACGGGGGAGCTGTTTTTT CASRTQGIHTGELFF TRBV6-2/TRBV6-3 NA TRBJ2-2 TRBD1
TGTGTCAGCAAGGAATTGGTCGGGTCTACCGGGGAGCTGTTTTTT CVSKELVGSTGELFF TRBV7-8 NA TRBJ2-2 NA
TGTGCCAGCAGTCCCGTATTGGGTCTAGCCAAAAACATTCAGTACTTC CASSPVLGLAKNIQYF TRBV11-2 many TRBJ2-4 NA
TGTGCCAGCAGCTCTCTAGCGGGAGGGTGGAATGAGCAGTTCTTC CASSSLAGGWNEQFF TRBV7-9 NA TRBJ2-1 TRBD2
TGTGCCAACAGCGCAGGGACAGTCCAAGAGACCCAGTACTTC CANSAGTVQETQYF TRBV13 NA TRBJ2-5 TRBD1
TGTGCCAGCAGCCGAGGACAGGGGGATGCCTACGAGCAGTACTTC CASSRGQGDAYEQYF TRBV4-2 many TRBJ2-7 TRBD1
TGTGCCAGCAGCTCCATGGGCGGCCTCACAGATACGCAGTATTTT CASSSMGGLTDTQYF TRBV7-9 few TRBJ2-3 NA
TGCGCCAGCAGCCGGGATACCGGGGAGCTGTTTTTT CASSRDTGELFF TRBV4-1 few TRBJ2-2 NA
TGTACCAGCACCTCGAGGTCGGGGACTAGCACAGATACGCAGTATTTT CTSTSRSGTSTDTQYF TRBV11-2 NA TRBJ2-3 NA
TGTGCCAGCAGCCGGCGGGAGTTCGAGACCCAGTACTTC CASSRREFETQYF TRBV5-4 few TRBJ2-5 TRBD2
TGCAGCGTTGGCGAGAGGGCGAGCACAGATACGCAGTATTTT CSVGERASTDTQYF TRBV29-1 many TRBJ2-3 NA
TGTACCAGCAGTTACTACAGGGACAATGAGCAGTTCTTC CTSSYYRDNEQFF TRBV12-3/TRBV12-4 NA TRBJ2-1 NA
TGTGCCATCAGTGAGTCGGGGGGGAGTCCCTACGAGCAGTACTTC CAISESGGSPYEQYF TRBV10-3 NA TRBJ2-7 TRBD2
TGTGCCAGCAGCCCCGAGAAGGTATCGGGAGCGGAAGAGCAGTACTTC CASSPEKVSGAEEQYF TRBV5-5 once TRBJ2-7 NA
TGCAGCGTTGCCGGGGGCCCTGAAGCTTTCTTT CSVAGGPEAFF TRBV29-1 many TRBJ1-1 NA
TGTGCCAGCAGCTCTCTCGGGGCGTACCAAGAGACCCAGTACTTC CASSSLGAYQETQYF TRBV13 NA TRBJ2-5 NA